The 22 T cell receptor beta chains below all came from one sample that was sequenced in a study of blood T cell repertoires in COVID-19. TCRdb's copy holds only in-frame clones and misses some; the assay was immunoSEQ multiplex PCR. The repertoire holds 240,000 or so clones, 88% seen once, with roughly 0.8% in the top ten. The sequenced sample was peripheral blood. These receptors were obtained from a woman aged 25 to 39 with acute or convalescent COVID-19.

The chain is built from TRBV7-9 and TRBJ2-3; possibly TRBD2 for D (7 bases). V lost 5 bases to trimming and J lost 0 bases, with 15 bases between them. The CDR3 covers 16 residues. Germline lookup yields CDR1 SEHNR and CDR2 FQNEAQ (reference sequence). CDR3 bases: TGTGCCAGCAGCCCGCAGGGGCGGGGGAGCACAGATACGCAGTATTTT. This sequence encodes CASSPQGRGSTDTQYF.

This chain joins TRBV19 and TRBJ1-4, with a tentative D call TRBD1 (5 bases). The germline CDR1 and CDR2 sequences are LNHDA and SQIVND (reference sequence). This CDR3 has 15 residues. V was pared by 2 bases and J by 1 base, with 8 bases between. For the CDR3, the DNA is TGTGCCAGTAGTATATTGGACAAAACTAATGAAAAACTGTTTTTT. This gives the protein CASSILDKTNEKLFF.

This chain uses TRBV30 with TRBJ2-7; tentative D call: TRBD1 (6 bases). This CDR3 spans 12 amino acids. The germline gives CDR1 GTSNPN, CDR2 SVGIG (reference sequence). V was cut by 0 bases and J by 3 bases, with 6 bases left in between. The CDR3 DNA is TGTGCCTGGAGTGTGGACAGCTACGAGCAGTACTTC. Translation: CAWSVDSYEQYF.

The gene calls are TRBV6-5 and TRBJ2-7, with TRBD2 identical over 11 bases. Germline V CDR1 and CDR2: MNHEY, SVGAGI. The CDR3 sequence is 16 residues long. V lost 4 bases to trimming and J lost 3 bases; unmatched junction nucleotides: 8. The CDR3 region is CASSWIAGGLVYEQYF. The CDR3 bases are TGTGCCAGCAGTTGGATAGCGGGAGGGCTCGTCTACGAGCAGTACTTC.

This clone was observed a single time. This chain uses TRBV4-3 with TRBJ1-2, with 7 bases aligning to TRBD1. Germline V gene sequence: CDR1 LGHNA, CDR2 YSLEER. The V gene end was trimmed by 1 base and the J gene end by 3 bases; junction bases not matched to a gene: 5. CDR3 size: 15 residues. The CDR3 region is CASSQALTGDYGYTF. The CDR3 DNA reads TGCGCCAGCAGCCAAGCCCTAACAGGGGACTATGGCTACACCTTC.

The genes are TRBV11-3 and TRBJ2-1, with TRBD2 identical over 13 bases. The CDR3 has 15 residues. CDR1 is SGHNT and CDR2 is YENEEA in the germline V gene. The V and J ends lost 5 bases and 10 bases, in that order; junction bases with no gene match: 8. CDR3 amino acids: CASSPGLAGTFEQFF. CDR3 in DNA: TGTGCCAGCAGCCCGGGACTAGCGGGAACATTCGAGCAGTTCTTC.

The chain has TRBV10-3 and TRBJ2-7; D might be TRBD1 (8 bases). The CDR3 length is 14 residues. Trimming took off 6 bases at V and 4 bases at J, with 16 bases between the two ends. Germline CDR1 and CDR2: ENHRY and SYGVKD. For the CDR3, the DNA is TGTGCCATCAGGGGGGGGACAGGTCGATACGAGCAGTACTTC. Amino acid sequence: CAIRGGTGRYEQYF.

The chain uses TRBV7-8 and TRBJ2-2; 15 nucleotides agree with TRBD2. Germline V gene data show CDR1 as SGHVS and CDR2 as FQNEAQ. This CDR3 comprises 18 residues. The J segment lost 0 bases and the V segment lost 5 bases, leaving 4 bases of the junction unmatched. The CDR3 here is CASSPRTSGRANTGELFF. CDR3 sequence (DNA): TGTGCCAGCAGCCCGAGGACTAGCGGGAGGGCGAACACCGGGGAGCTGTTTTTT. Complete variable domain (other parts from reference TRBV7-8 and TRBJ2-2): GAGVSQSPRYKVAKRGQDVALRCDPISGHVSLFWYQQALGQGPEFLTYFQNEAQLDKSGLPSDRFFAERPEGSVSTLKIQRTQQEDSAVYLCASSPRTSGRANTGELFFGEGSRLTVL.

This chain connects TRBV27 to TRBJ2-7, with TRBD2 matching 10 bases. Germline loops: CDR1 MNHEY, CDR2 SMNVEV (reference sequence). The CDR3 contains 15 residues. V shed 2 bases, J shed 4 bases, and the junction held 5 bases outside the gene matches. Here the CDR3 DNA reads TGTGCCAGCAGTTTAACTAGCGGGATTTCTTACGAGCAGTACTTC. As protein: CASSLTSGISYEQYF.

The chain couples TRBV7-2 to TRBJ1-2; TRBD1 aligns across 8 bases. Germline V gene sequence: CDR1 SGHTA, CDR2 FQGNSA. Germline trimming cut 5 bases from V and 4 bases from J; bases unmatched to any gene: 6. The CDR3 is 14 amino acids. The CDR3 bases are TGTGCCAGCAGCCCCCAGGGGGCTGGCTATGGCTACACCTTC. Amino acid sequence: CASSPQGAGYGYTF.

This clone was seen only once. The genes are TRBV19 and TRBJ2-3; the match to TRBD2 covers 9 bases. This CDR3 spans 17 amino acids. The germline V gene has CDR1 LNHDA and CDR2 SQIVND (reference sequence). Trimming took 4 bases from V and 0 from J; bases not matched to a gene: 8. The DNA of the CDR3 is TGTGCCAGTAGTAGCGGGACTAGCAGGCCTAGCACAGATACGCAGTATTTT. It codes for CASSSGTSRPSTDTQYF.

The chain links TRBV7-2 to TRBJ1-1; 8 bases line up with TRBD1. The CDR3 totals 13 residues. V was clipped by 7 bases and J by 12 bases; unmatched bases: 13. The germline CDR1 and CDR2 sequences are SGHTA and FQGNSA. The CDR3 region has the DNA TGTGCCAGCATACGAGGAGGACAGGGTTGGTCTTTCTTT. Translation: CASIRGGQGWSFF.

This chain joins TRBV6-5 and TRBJ2-7, with 11 positions matching TRBD2. V gave up 0 bases and J gave up 3 bases; unmatched junction bases: 4. CDR3 size: 16 residues. In germline, CDR1 is MNHEY, CDR2 SVGAGI. The CDR3 DNA sequence: TGTGCCAGCAGTTACTCGGGTCTAGCGGGAGGCTACGAGCAGTACTTC. This codes for CASSYSGLAGGYEQYF.

The chain couples TRBV6-5 to TRBJ2-7, with a tentative D call TRBD2 (5 bases). The CDR3 is made up of 13 amino acids. V lost 5 bases and J 1 base, leaving 9 bases between the germline ends. CDR1 is MNHEY, CDR2 SVGAGI, per germline. The CDR3 loop is CASSRGLSYEQYF. The CDR3 nucleotides are TGTGCCAGCAGTCGAGGACTTTCCTACGAGCAGTACTTC.

This chain links TRBV7-2 with TRBJ2-1; 7 positions agree with TRBD2. Germline lookup yields CDR1 SGHTA and CDR2 FQGNSA. The CDR3 consists of 16 residues. The ends lost 6 bases at V and 4 bases at J; junction bases unmatched: 12. As DNA, the CDR3 is TGTGCCAGCAGTCCTACCGGCGCGGGAGTATACAATGAGCAGTTCTTC. Translation: CASSPTGAGVYNEQFF. Supplemented by reference TRBV7-2 and TRBJ2-1, the full variable domain reads GAGVSQSPSNKVTEKGKDVELRCDPISGHTALYWYRQSLGQGLEFLIYFQGNSAPDKSGLPSDRFSAERTGGSVSTLTIQRTQQEDSAVYLCASSPTGAGVYNEQFFGPGTRLTVL.

This rearrangement joins TRBV21-1 to TRBJ2-1; the table's TRBD2 call for D was not verified on the DNA. TRBV21-1 is noted as a pseudogene. The CDR3 is 16 residues long. The CDR3 bases are TGTGCCAGCAGCCCATGGAGGCTAAGCGGGAAGAATGAGCAGTTCTTC. Residues: CASSPWRLSGKNEQFF.

The chain has TRBV7-9 and TRBJ2-7; 11 nucleotides line up with TRBD2. J gave up 7 bases and V 8 bases, and 10 bases lay outside the gene matches. CDR1 is SEHNR, CDR2 FQNEAQ, per germline (reference sequence). The CDR3 is 14 residues long. This CDR3 is CASQTSGSLEEQYF. CDR3 sequence (DNA): TGTGCCAGCCAAACTAGCGGGAGTCTTGAAGAGCAGTACTTC.

The chain is built from TRBV7-6 and TRBJ1-3; D might be TRBD1 (6 bases). CDR1 SGHVS and CDR2 FNYEAQ come from the germline V gene. The CDR3 is 16 residues long. The V end lost 1 base, the J end lost 3 bases, and 13 bases lay between the germline ends. The CDR3 coding sequence is TGTGCCAGCAGCTTAGACCCGGCAGGGGTTGGAAACACCATATATTTT. Protein: CASSLDPAGVGNTIYF.

J is TRBJ2-7 and V is TRBV7-9, with 7 bases aligning to TRBD1. The CDR3 runs 14 residues. V dropped 5 bases and J dropped 2; count of bases not matched to a gene: 6. CDR1 and CDR2 (germline): SEHNR, FQNEAQ (reference sequence). In DNA, the CDR3 is TGTGCCAGCAGCACCGGGACAGCTGCCTACGAGCAGTACTTC. Its translation is CASSTGTAAYEQYF.

V gene TRBV7-2 combines with J gene TRBJ2-1, with TRBD2 matching over 8 bases. Germline lookup yields CDR1 SGHTA and CDR2 FQGNSA. The V segment lost 3 bases and the J segment 11 bases; nucleotides outside the gene matches: 9. This CDR3 has 14 amino acids. DNA of the CDR3: TGTGCCAGCAGCTTCAGCGGGAGATCCGATCAGCAGTTCTTC. Protein: CASSFSGRSDQQFF.

The chain carries TRBV4-2 and TRBJ2-3; TRBD1 is a possible D gene (5 bases). In germline, CDR1 is LGHNA, CDR2 YNFKEQ. V lost 0 bases, J lost 0 bases, and 10 bases lay in between. The CDR3 totals 16 residues. CDR3 sequence (DNA): TGTGCCAGCAGCCAAGAAAAGGGGTATAGCACAGATACGCAGTATTTT. This gives the protein CASSQEKGYSTDTQYF.

The J gene is TRBJ2-7, the V gene TRBV4-2; 12 nucleotides line up with TRBD1. The CDR3 has 16 residues. The germline gives CDR1 LGHNA, CDR2 YNFKEQ. J gave up 5 bases and V 7 bases, and 12 bases lay outside the gene matches. The chain's CDR3 is CASTSRTGQGANEQYF. In DNA form, the CDR3 reads TGTGCCAGCACATCGAGAACGGGACAGGGGGCAAACGAGCAGTACTTC.